This is a list of T cell receptor beta chains from one sample in a study of T cell responses to AZD1222 COVID-19 vaccine. Sequencing was performed with immunoSEQ multiplex PCR; in TCRdb, only in-frame clones are kept and a portion is missing. The data show around 130,000 clones, around 89% seen once. The sequenced sample was peripheral blood, obtained 28 days after the second AZD1222 dose. These receptors originate from an adult who received the AZD1222 COVID-19 vaccine. The CDR3 runs from the conserved cysteine through the conserved F or W. A D gene is named only where the DNA matches it firmly. Size is omitted from some rows. Given values are once, few, many or a class for expanded clones.

d_call: NA
v_call: TRBV7-9
clone_size: NA
j_call: TRBJ1-1
cdr3_nt: TGTGCCAGCAGGCCGGGGGTCGGCACTGAAGCTTTCTTT
cdr3_aa: CASRPGVGTEAFF

d_call: NA
v_call: TRBV3-1/TRBV3-2
clone_size: NA
j_call: TRBJ1-1
cdr3_nt: TGTGCCAGCAGCCAAGCGGACGGGGGGGCTTTCTTT
cdr3_aa: CASSQADGGAFF

d_call: NA
v_call: TRBV21-1
clone_size: NA
j_call: TRBJ1-6
cdr3_nt: TGTGCCAGCAGCGAGAGGGGGCTCTCCTCACCCCTCCACTTT
cdr3_aa: CASSERGLSSPLHF

d_call: TRBD2
v_call: TRBV5-1
clone_size: NA
j_call: TRBJ2-5
cdr3_nt: TGCGCCAGCAGCTTAGGGCGGGGGGCGTCTCAAGAGACCCAGTACTTC
cdr3_aa: CASSLGRGASQETQYF

d_call: NA
v_call: TRBV6-2/TRBV6-3
clone_size: NA
j_call: TRBJ1-2
cdr3_nt: TGTGCCAGCAACCCTAACCCGCTACAGGGTTACTATGGCTACACCTTC
cdr3_aa: CASNPNPLQGYYGYTF

d_call: NA
v_call: TRBV28
clone_size: NA
j_call: TRBJ1-2
cdr3_nt: TGTGCCAGCAGTACTTTGCCCTCTTTGTATTACTCCTATGGCTACACCTTC
cdr3_aa: CASSTLPSLYYSYGYTF

d_call: NA
v_call: TRBV7-2
clone_size: NA
j_call: TRBJ1-2
cdr3_nt: TGTGCCAGCACCCGGACGTATGGCTACACCTTC
cdr3_aa: CASTRTYGYTF

d_call: NA
v_call: TRBV30
clone_size: NA
j_call: TRBJ2-3
cdr3_nt: TGTGCCTGGAGAAACCCGGGACAAGGGGTGGATACGCAGTATTTT
cdr3_aa: CAWRNPGQGVDTQYF

d_call: TRBD2
v_call: TRBV15
clone_size: NA
j_call: TRBJ2-3
cdr3_nt: TGTGCCACCAGCAGGGGACTAGCGGGGGATACAGATACGCAGTATTTT
cdr3_aa: CATSRGLAGDTDTQYF

d_call: NA
v_call: TRBV18
clone_size: NA
j_call: TRBJ1-6
cdr3_nt: TGTGCCAGCTCACCTGGGGGCTCGGCAAATTCACCCCTCCACTTT
cdr3_aa: CASSPGGSANSPLHF

d_call: NA
v_call: TRBV28
clone_size: NA
j_call: TRBJ1-6
cdr3_nt: TGTGCCAGCAGTTTATCTTCCGTGGATTCACCCCTCCACTTT
cdr3_aa: CASSLSSVDSPLHF

d_call: NA
v_call: TRBV2
clone_size: once
j_call: TRBJ1-1
cdr3_nt: TGTGCCAGCAGTGAGAGGCAGGGCGGCACTGAAGCTTTCTTT
cdr3_aa: CASSERQGGTEAFF

d_call: NA
v_call: TRBV27
clone_size: NA
j_call: TRBJ1-5
cdr3_nt: TGTGCCAGCAGTCAGGGAATAAGTCAGCCCCAGCATTTT
cdr3_aa: CASSQGISQPQHF

d_call: TRBD1
v_call: TRBV2
clone_size: NA
j_call: TRBJ1-1
cdr3_nt: TGTGCCAGCAGTGACTTGGAACAGGGGTTTACTGAAGCTTTCTTT
cdr3_aa: CASSDLEQGFTEAFF

d_call: NA
v_call: TRBV7-9
clone_size: once
j_call: TRBJ2-5
cdr3_nt: TGTGCCAGCAGCCCTCGGTGGGAGACCCAGTACTTC
cdr3_aa: CASSPRWETQYF

d_call: TRBD1
v_call: TRBV11-3
clone_size: NA
j_call: TRBJ2-1
cdr3_nt: TGTGCCAGCAGCCAAGGCGGACAGGGGAATGAGCAGTTCTTC
cdr3_aa: CASSQGGQGNEQFF

d_call: TRBD1
v_call: TRBV19
clone_size: NA
j_call: TRBJ1-6
cdr3_nt: TGTGCCAGTAGTATAGATGGAGAAACAGGGGAAGGTTCACCCCTCCACTTT
cdr3_aa: CASSIDGETGEGSPLHF

d_call: NA
v_call: TRBV12-5
clone_size: NA
j_call: TRBJ1-3
cdr3_nt: TGTGCTAGTGGTATTAAAGGCTCTGGAAACACCATATATTTT
cdr3_aa: CASGIKGSGNTIYF

d_call: TRBD2
v_call: TRBV6-2/TRBV6-3
clone_size: NA
j_call: TRBJ2-1
cdr3_nt: TGTGCCAGCAGTTTAAGGCGGGGGAATCCGTTCTTC
cdr3_aa: CASSLRRGNPFF

d_call: NA
v_call: TRBV6-2/TRBV6-3
clone_size: NA
j_call: TRBJ2-7
cdr3_nt: TGTGCCAGCAGTCATCAATACGAGCAGTACTTC
cdr3_aa: CASSHQYEQYF

d_call: NA
v_call: TRBV27
clone_size: NA
j_call: TRBJ2-3
cdr3_nt: TGTGCCAGCAGTTTAATTTCGGGTGCAGATACGCAGTATTTT
cdr3_aa: CASSLISGADTQYF

d_call: NA
v_call: TRBV6-5
clone_size: NA
j_call: TRBJ1-6
cdr3_nt: TGTGCCAGCAGTCCCCAGGTCAGCTCACCCCTCCACTTT
cdr3_aa: CASSPQVSSPLHF

d_call: TRBD1
v_call: TRBV15
clone_size: NA
j_call: TRBJ1-1
cdr3_nt: TGTGCCACCGGAGGGGGCAGGTACACTGAAGCTTTCTTT
cdr3_aa: CATGGGRYTEAFF

d_call: TRBD1
v_call: TRBV29-1
clone_size: once
j_call: TRBJ1-2
cdr3_nt: TGCAGCGTTGACCTGGGACAGAACTATGGCTACACCTTC
cdr3_aa: CSVDLGQNYGYTF

d_call: TRBD2
v_call: TRBV18
clone_size: NA
j_call: TRBJ2-1
cdr3_nt: TGTGCCAGCTCACCCCGACTAGCGGGAGGTTACAATGAGCAGTTCTTC
cdr3_aa: CASSPRLAGGYNEQFF

d_call: NA
v_call: TRBV12-3/TRBV12-4
clone_size: NA
j_call: TRBJ2-7
cdr3_nt: TGTGCCAGCAGTACCGCGGCCTACGAGCAGTACTTC
cdr3_aa: CASSTAAYEQYF

d_call: NA
v_call: TRBV6-5
clone_size: few
j_call: TRBJ2-1
cdr3_nt: TGTGCCAGCAGTTCGACAAGGGTACATGAGCAGTTCTTC
cdr3_aa: CASSSTRVHEQFF

d_call: TRBD2
v_call: TRBV19
clone_size: NA
j_call: TRBJ2-7
cdr3_nt: TGTGCCAGTAGTCCGGGGCGGGGGGCGAGTTTGTACGAGCAGTACTTC
cdr3_aa: CASSPGRGASLYEQYF

d_call: NA
v_call: TRBV6-1
clone_size: NA
j_call: TRBJ2-1
cdr3_nt: TGTGCCAGCAGTGAAGCGGGTAAGCAGTTCTTC
cdr3_aa: CASSEAGKQFF

d_call: TRBD1
v_call: TRBV6-5
clone_size: NA
j_call: TRBJ1-2
cdr3_nt: TGTGCCAGCAGTCGCGACAGGGTTTGGCTTGGCTACACCTTC
cdr3_aa: CASSRDRVWLGYTF

d_call: NA
v_call: TRBV6-5
clone_size: NA
j_call: TRBJ2-7
cdr3_nt: TGTGCCAGCAGCCGACCTATGACCGAGCAGTACTTC
cdr3_aa: CASSRPMTEQYF

d_call: NA
v_call: TRBV4-2
clone_size: once
j_call: TRBJ1-2
cdr3_nt: TGTGCCAGCAGCCAAGACCAGGGGAATGGCTACACCTTC
cdr3_aa: CASSQDQGNGYTF

d_call: TRBD1
v_call: TRBV6-5
clone_size: NA
j_call: TRBJ1-1
cdr3_nt: TGTGCCAGCAGTCTACTTGACAGGGGCACTGAAGCTTTCTTT
cdr3_aa: CASSLLDRGTEAFF

d_call: TRBD2
v_call: TRBV7-7
clone_size: medium-sized
j_call: TRBJ2-1
cdr3_nt: TGTGCCAGCAGCTACGGACTAGCCTCCTACAATGAGCAGTTCTTC
cdr3_aa: CASSYGLASYNEQFF

d_call: NA
v_call: TRBV18
clone_size: NA
j_call: TRBJ2-5
cdr3_nt: TGTGCCAGCTCACCAGAACCAGAGACCCAGTACTTC
cdr3_aa: CASSPEPETQYF

d_call: NA
v_call: TRBV6-5
clone_size: once
j_call: TRBJ2-7
cdr3_nt: TGTGCCAGCGCCTGGGGGGGGCGGTACGAGCAGTACTTC
cdr3_aa: CASAWGGRYEQYF

d_call: NA
v_call: TRBV6-2/TRBV6-3
clone_size: NA
j_call: TRBJ1-1
cdr3_nt: TGTGCCAGCAGTTATAGACAGAACACTGAAGCTTTCTTT
cdr3_aa: CASSYRQNTEAFF

d_call: NA
v_call: TRBV7-2
clone_size: NA
j_call: TRBJ1-2
cdr3_nt: TGTGCCAGCAGCTTAGGGGGGGATCGTAACTATGGCTACACCTTC
cdr3_aa: CASSLGGDRNYGYTF

d_call: NA
v_call: TRBV30
clone_size: NA
j_call: TRBJ1-1
cdr3_nt: TGTGCCTGGACCTTAGGGGGGAACACTGAAGCTTTCTTT
cdr3_aa: CAWTLGGNTEAFF

d_call: TRBD1
v_call: TRBV18
clone_size: NA
j_call: TRBJ2-5
cdr3_nt: TGTGCCAGCTCTCCGACAGGGGGCGAAGAGACCCAGTACTTC
cdr3_aa: CASSPTGGEETQYF

d_call: NA
v_call: TRBV21-1
clone_size: NA
j_call: TRBJ2-1
cdr3_nt: TGTGCCAGCAGACTGACAGGGGTATATGAGCAGTTCTTC
cdr3_aa: CASRLTGVYEQFF

d_call: NA
v_call: TRBV7-9
clone_size: once
j_call: TRBJ1-3
cdr3_nt: TGTGCCAGCAGCTTAGTAGAAGGGCCTGGAAACACCATATATTTT
cdr3_aa: CASSLVEGPGNTIYF

d_call: TRBD1
v_call: TRBV27
clone_size: NA
j_call: TRBJ1-4
cdr3_nt: TGTGCCACCAGTCGAAAGGGGGCGTTCAATGAAAAACTGTTTTTT
cdr3_aa: CATSRKGAFNEKLFF

d_call: NA
v_call: TRBV7-9
clone_size: NA
j_call: TRBJ2-1
cdr3_nt: TGTGCCAGCAGCCCACCTGGGGGGCAAACCACCAATGAGCAGTTCTTC
cdr3_aa: CASSPPGGQTTNEQFF

d_call: TRBD1
v_call: TRBV27
clone_size: NA
j_call: TRBJ1-1
cdr3_nt: TGTGCCAGCAGCCCGTGGGGGACAGGGGGTCCCAACACTGAAGCTTTCTTT
cdr3_aa: CASSPWGTGGPNTEAFF

d_call: NA
v_call: TRBV11-1
clone_size: NA
j_call: TRBJ2-7
cdr3_nt: TGTGCCAGCAGCTTCGGTAGGAGGGGGGCCGAGCAGTACTTC
cdr3_aa: CASSFGRRGAEQYF

d_call: NA
v_call: TRBV10-3
clone_size: once
j_call: TRBJ1-1
cdr3_nt: TGTGCCATCAGTGCGGGGGTTATGAACACTGAAGCTTTCTTT
cdr3_aa: CAISAGVMNTEAFF

d_call: NA
v_call: TRBV6-4
clone_size: NA
j_call: TRBJ1-6
cdr3_nt: TGTGCCAGCAGTGAAGGACGCAATTCACCCCTCCACTTT
cdr3_aa: CASSEGRNSPLHF

d_call: NA
v_call: TRBV7-8
clone_size: once
j_call: TRBJ1-1
cdr3_nt: TGTGCCAGCGGACGTGGGCCCACTGAAGCTTTCTTT
cdr3_aa: CASGRGPTEAFF

d_call: NA
v_call: TRBV29-1
clone_size: NA
j_call: TRBJ2-2
cdr3_nt: TGCAGCGTTGGGAATCCAGGAAGCACCGGGGAGCTGTTTTTT
cdr3_aa: CSVGNPGSTGELFF